This entry concerns a single T cell receptor (beta chain). Its antigen is not known. This specimen comes from a study of Tregs in tolerant kidney transplant recipients. Study-wide results and limits: Some patients' samples used different primers over time, so nucleotide sequences weren't comparable.

Related graft donors supplied nonmyeloablative bone marrow transplants, and mixed chimerism was transient. CD4+CD25+CD127- Tregs, CD4+CD25- non-Tregs, CD4 and CD8 cells were sorted. TCRdb's copy holds only in-frame clones and misses some; the assay was immunoSEQ multiplex PCR. The sample has more than 90,000 clones, roughly 93% seen once. Material: CD4+ T cells from blood (PBMCs), obtained 12 months after the transplant. This receptor was taken from a human patient who received a combined kidney and bone marrow transplant. The graft donor may have contributed some T cells.

This CDR3 is CASSLVASGTNTGELFF. In DNA form, the CDR3 reads TGCGCCAGCAGCTTGGTGGCTAGCGGGACGAACACCGGGGAGCTGTTTTTT. The J gene is TRBJ2-2, the V gene TRBV5-1; TRBD2 agrees at 9 bases. The CDR3 is 17 amino acids. CDR1 and CDR2 (germline): SGHRS, YFSETQ. V shed 0 bases and J 0 bases; nucleotides not matched to a gene: 3.